The clone carrying this T cell receptor beta chain showed up just a few times. The data were taken from a study of spatial heterogeneity in lung cancer. Time point noted: sample taken at primary tumor resection. Donors were 72 untreated early-stage non-small cell lung cancer patients. Tumor, nontumor lung or frozen PBMC supplied whole RNA, sequenced without sorting. TCR cDNA molecules each had a unique molecular identifier. TCRdb re-called the 5' RACE reads through MiXCR, storing one row per CDR3 protein. This table holds about 92,000 distinct CDR3 sequences, 9.5% to 15% found once. Sequenced material: PBMCs, taken at surgery. The clonotype comes from a male donor with early-stage non-small cell lung cancer.

This CDR3 is CASIPRDKGGEETQYF. As DNA, the CDR3 is TGTGCCAGCATACCCCGCGACAAGGGAGGGGAGGAGACCCAGTACTTC. The chain couples TRBV6-6 to TRBJ2-5; TRBD2 matches 7 bases. Germline V gene data show CDR1 as MNHNY and CDR2 as SVGAGI (reference sequence). With V trimmed by 7 bases and J by 5 bases, 16 bases remained unmatched. This CDR3 has 16 residues.